This entry is about one T cell receptor beta chain. This sample is part of a study of blood T cell repertoires in COVID-19. Study information: Sources were T cells, B-cell-depleted T cells, or PBMCs; the material itself was cDNA or gDNA.

CDR3 length equals 16 residues. Trimming cost V 4 bases and J 2 bases; bases outside gene matches: 7. Germline V gene lookup returns CDR1 ENHRY and CDR2 SYGVKD. As originally analysed: Using reference gene primer amplification, nucleated cell counts were estimated. Data came from immunoSEQ multiplex PCR; TCRdb stores just in-frame clones and leaves some out. V and J calls plus clone size are reproduced from that table; the DNA served to infer D and trimming. The data show 80,000 to 100,000 clones, with around 84% seen just once and 10% to 15% held by the top ten. Sequenced input: peripheral blood. This sequence joins TRBV10-3 and TRBJ2-2; TRBD1 matches 7 bases. This clonotype originated in an older woman in a cohort sampled during active or convalescent COVID-19. CDR3 sequence: CAISGYGTANTGELFF. DNA of the CDR3: TGTGCCATCAGTGGCTACGGGACAGCCAACACCGGGGAGCTGTTTTTT.